This T cell receptor (beta chain) was observed in a study of PD-1 blockade in classical Hodgkin lymphoma. General study points: As was reported, newly diagnosed patients showed lower baseline TCR diversity than healthy donors did. Why the repertoires differ is still unclear, perhaps disease activity or prior therapy.

CDR1 and CDR2 (germline): ENHRY, SYGVKD. The CDR3 has 14 amino acids. J gave up 2 bases and V 4 bases, and 2 bases lay outside the gene matches. Concerning this clone itself: Its antigen remains unknown.

TCRdb's copy holds only in-frame clones and misses some; the assay was immunoSEQ multiplex PCR. Among about 25,000 clones listed, 94% were seen once. Time point here: newly diagnosed, previously untreated cHL patient sample. Sequencing was done on a sample of peripheral blood mononuclear cells (PBMCs). The chain combines TRBV10-3 with TRBJ2-7, with 10 bases identical to TRBD1. The TCR sequence derives from a human donor with classical Hodgkin lymphoma. In nucleotides, the CDR3 is TGTGCCATCAGTGTCGACAGGGGGCCCTACGAGCAGTACTTC. It codes for CAISVDRGPYEQYF.